A single sample is the source of the 22 T cell receptor beta chains below, sequenced in a study of blood T cell repertoires in COVID-19. Data came from immunoSEQ multiplex PCR; TCRdb stores just in-frame clones and leaves some out. Among roughly 400,000 clones listed, roughly nine tenths were seen once. Sequencing input: PBMCs or T cells enriched from blood (not recorded which). The receptor source for this set is a woman between 40 and 55 years old who had been exposed to COVID-19.

This clone turned up a few times. The chain couples TRBV14 to TRBJ1-1; no firm D call. The CDR3 sequence is 15 residues long. Trimming took 3 bases from V and 3 from J, leaving 14 bases between them. The germline V gene has CDR1 SGHDN and CDR2 FVKESK. DNA for the CDR3: TGTGCCAGCAGCCATTCGAGGGTGTGGTACACTGAAGCTTTCTTT. This codes for CASSHSRVWYTEAFF.

This clone was found a few times. CDR3 in DNA: TGTGCCAGTAGTGTCCGCCCAGGAGGGAACACTGAAGCTTTCTTT. Protein: CASSVRPGGNTEAFF. The chain recombines TRBV19 with TRBJ1-1; no reliable D call. V dropped 5 bases and J dropped 1 base, with 14 bases sitting between them. The CDR3 consists of 15 residues. Germline V lookup: CDR1 LNHDA, CDR2 SQIVND (reference sequence).

V usage is TRBV6-2 or TRBV6-3 and J usage is TRBJ2-2; no clear D. The CDR3 totals 18 residues. With 2 bases removed from V and 1 base from J, the gap between germline ends came to 17 bases. Per the germline V gene, CDR1 is MNHEY and CDR2 is SVGEGT. The CDR3 reads CASSYRPSSSENTGELFF. The CDR3 DNA is TGTGCCAGCAGTTACCGACCGTCCTCCAGCGAGAACACCGGGGAGCTGTTTTTT.

The rearrangement joins TRBV13 to TRBJ2-7; 8 bases align to TRBD2. Germline CDR1 PRHDT, CDR2 FYEKMQ (reference sequence). The junction had 12 bases not matched to a gene; V was cut back by 6 bases and J by 8 bases. The CDR3 sequence is 14 residues long. The CDR3 DNA reads TGTGCCAGCAGTCTCTTGGGGACTAGAGTCAAGCAGTACTTC. This codes for CASSLLGTRVKQYF.

The chain has TRBV15 and TRBJ2-1; D not certain. Trimming took 6 bases from V and 8 from J, leaving 14 bases between them. Germline loops: CDR1 LNHNV, CDR2 YYDKDF (reference sequence). The length of the CDR3 is 13 residues. CDR3 in amino acids: CATSRPQVYEQFF. The CDR3 DNA reads as TGTGCCACCAGTAGACCACAAGTTTATGAGCAGTTCTTC.

The chain carries TRBV18 and TRBJ1-5, with no clear D. The CDR3 extends over 14 amino acids. Germline V lookup: CDR1 KGHSH, CDR2 LQKENI. V was clipped by 3 bases and J by 2 bases, with 8 bases between them. In DNA form, the CDR3 reads TGTGCCAGCTCACCTACAGTGGGCAATCAGCCCCAGCATTTT. Protein: CASSPTVGNQPQHF.

This chain joins TRBV2 and TRBJ1-1; D ambiguous. This CDR3 spans 16 amino acids. Germline lookup yields CDR1 SNHLY and CDR2 FYNNEI. Trimming took off 2 bases at V and 0 bases at J, with 13 bases between the two ends. DNA for the CDR3: TGTGCCAGCAGTGAAATCCAGGCAGTCATGAACACTGAAGCTTTCTTT. Its protein is CASSEIQAVMNTEAFF. Combining the CDR3 with reference TRBV2 and TRBJ1-1 gives the whole variable domain EPEVTQTPSHQVTQMGQEVILRCVPISNHLYFYWYRQILGQKVEFLVSFYNNEISEKSEIFDDQFSVERPDGSNFTLKIRSTKLEDSAMYFCASSEIQAVMNTEAFFGQGTRLTVV.

V gene TRBV11-3 combines with J gene TRBJ2-1, with TRBD2 matching 9 bases. Germline CDR1 SGHNT, CDR2 YENEEA. The V segment lost 4 bases and the J segment 6 bases; nucleotides outside the gene matches: 7. The CDR3 extends over 15 amino acids. The CDR3: CASSSSTSGSNEQFF. The DNA of the CDR3 is TGTGCCAGCAGCTCGAGTACTAGCGGGTCCAATGAGCAGTTCTTC. Using reference TRBV11-3 and TRBJ2-1 for the parts outside the CDR3, the full variable domain is EAGVVQSPRYKIIEKKQPVAFWCNPISGHNTLYWYLQNLGQGPELLIRYENEEAVDDSQLPKDRFSAERLKGVDSTLKIQPAELGDSAVYLCASSSSTSGSNEQFFGPGTRLTVL.

This chain joins TRBV19 and TRBJ2-5; D may be TRBD2 (6 bases). Per germline, CDR1 LNHDA and CDR2 SQIVND (reference sequence). The CDR3 runs 14 residues. The V gene lost 4 bases and the J gene lost 5 bases, with 14 bases spanning the gap. The CDR3 region is CASSTTGVEETQYF. CDR3 sequence (DNA): TGTGCCAGTAGTACCACGGGGGTTGAGGAGACCCAGTACTTC.

The J gene is TRBJ1-6, the V gene TRBV27; D unclear. The CDR3 extends over 15 amino acids. Between the trimmed V and J ends, which lost 6 bases and 0 bases, there was a span of 9 bases. Germline CDR1 is MNHEY and CDR2 is SMNVEV (reference sequence). CDR3 residues: CASRPESSYNSPLHF. In DNA, the CDR3 is TGTGCCAGCAGGCCCGAGAGCTCCTATAATTCACCCCTCCACTTT.

V usage is TRBV11-3 and J usage is TRBJ2-2; unclear D gene. In germline, CDR1 is SGHNT, CDR2 YENEEA. Trimming removed 5 bases at V and 6 bases at J, with 16 bases between. This CDR3 comprises 15 residues. This chain's CDR3 is CASSVRTLGPGELFF. The DNA for the CDR3 is TGTGCCAGCAGCGTCCGCACTCTGGGCCCCGGGGAGCTGTTTTTT.

V and J are TRBV5-6 and TRBJ1-1; 8 positions agree with TRBD1. This CDR3 is built from 13 residues. Germline loops: CDR1 SGHDT, CDR2 YYEEEE. The V gene end was trimmed by 5 bases and the J gene end by 4 bases; junction bases not matched to a gene: 4. In DNA form, the CDR3 reads TGTGCCAGCAGATATGACAGGGGCACTGAAGCTTTCTTT. It is translated as CASRYDRGTEAFF.

This sequence joins TRBV27 and TRBJ1-6, with D perhaps matching TRBD1 (6 bases). V lost 10 bases and J 7 bases, leaving 17 bases between the germline ends. Looked up from germline, CDR1 is MNHEY and CDR2 is SMNVEV (reference sequence). The length of the CDR3 is 14 residues. The CDR3, as DNA: TGTGCCACCACACAGGGACGGTTGAATTCACCCCTCCACTTT. It translates to CATTQGRLNSPLHF.

The V gene is TRBV7-3, the J gene TRBJ2-2; 9 bases are a match to TRBD1. Germline CDR1 SGHTA, CDR2 FQGTGA. J gave up 6 bases and V 4 bases, and 9 bases lay outside the gene matches. The CDR3 runs to 16 residues. The CDR3, as DNA: TGTGCCAGCAGCTCGACCGGGACAGGGCCGTCCGGGGAGCTGTTTTTT. This sequence encodes CASSSTGTGPSGELFF.

The chain recombines TRBV18 with TRBJ1-1; D remains unclear. The germline gives CDR1 KGHSH, CDR2 LQKENI. The CDR3 runs to 16 residues. Trimming removed 2 bases from V and 6 bases from J, with 19 bases in between. The chain's CDR3 is CASSPARQQSVSEAFF. The CDR3 DNA reads as TGTGCCAGCTCACCAGCACGACAACAGTCGGTCTCTGAAGCTTTCTTT.

The count of this clone is one. DNA of the CDR3: TGTGCCAGCAGCTCTGCGACTAGCGGGGGGTACAATGAGCAGTTCTTC. Its translation is CASSSATSGGYNEQFF. V is TRBV7-6 and J is TRBJ2-1; 13 bases are shared with TRBD2. With V trimmed by 4 bases and J by 4 bases, 4 bases remained unmatched. Germline CDR1 reads SGHVS; CDR2 reads FNYEAQ. The CDR3 has 16 residues.

The genes are TRBV7-3 and TRBJ2-6; 9 bases map to TRBD2. Unmatched junction bases numbered 5, after V lost 2 bases and J lost 3 bases. The CDR3 is 17 residues long. Germline V gene sequence: CDR1 SGHTA, CDR2 FQGTGA. The CDR3 here is CASSLGSGGGGANVLTF. The CDR3 bases are TGTGCCAGCAGCTTAGGTAGCGGGGGAGGTGGGGCCAACGTCCTGACTTTC. The full variable domain, its missing parts supplied by reference TRBV7-3 and TRBJ2-6, is GAGVSQTPSNKVTEKGKYVELRCDPISGHTALYWYRQSLGQGPEFLIYFQGTGAADDSGLPNDRFFAVRPEGSVSTLKIQRTERGDSAVYLCASSLGSGGGGANVLTFGAGSRLTVL.

This chain links TRBV7-2 with TRBJ2-1; 11 bases are shared with TRBD2. The V gene end was trimmed by 5 bases and the J gene end by 4 bases; junction bases not matched to a gene: 10. The germline gives CDR1 SGHTA, CDR2 FQGNSA. The CDR3 loop spans 17 amino acids. The CDR3 is CASSQGLADMGYNEQFF. As DNA, the CDR3 is TGTGCCAGCAGCCAGGGACTAGCGGATATGGGGTACAATGAGCAGTTCTTC.

This clone was picked up a small number of times. This rearrangement joins TRBV18 to TRBJ1-1, with 7 positions matching TRBD1. The CDR3 is made up of 13 amino acids. Unmatched junction bases numbered 6, after V lost 4 bases and J lost 7 bases. CDR1 and CDR2 from the germline V gene are KGHSH and LQKENI. CDR3 nucleotides: TGTGCCAGCTCACAGCCGCAGGGGGGTGAAGCTTTCTTT. Amino acid sequence: CASSQPQGGEAFF.

This clone was recorded a few times. The chain joins TRBV30 to TRBJ1-5, with 9 bases fitting TRBD1. Trimming at V came to 7 bases and at J to 5 bases, leaving 6 bases not matched to a gene. CDR1 is GTSNPN and CDR2 is SVGIG in the germline V gene (reference sequence). CDR3 length: 13 residues. For the CDR3, the DNA is TGTGCCTATGGACAGGGGCTAGATCAGCCCCAGCATTTT. It specifies CAYGQGLDQPQHF.

The V gene is TRBV15, the J gene TRBJ1-5, with D possibly matching TRBD1 (5 bases). The CDR3 has 16 residues. V gave up 0 bases and J gave up 5 bases, with 14 bases separating them. CDR1 and CDR2 (germline): LNHNV, YYDKDF (reference sequence). The CDR3 sequence: CATSRDRGMGDQPQHF. CDR3 bases: TGTGCCACCAGCAGAGATCGGGGGATGGGGGATCAGCCCCAGCATTTT.

The chain joins TRBV7-2 to TRBJ2-1; 11 nucleotides line up with TRBD1. CDR3 length: 15 amino acids. The ends lost 6 bases at V and 4 bases at J; junction bases unmatched: 5. Germline-derived CDR1 and CDR2 are SGHTA and FQGNSA. The CDR3 coding sequence is TGTGCCAGCAGTCCGGACAGGGGGCTGTACAATGAGCAGTTCTTC. Translated: CASSPDRGLYNEQFF.